Shown below are 19 T cell receptor beta chains from a single sample sequenced in a study of cytomegalovirus exposure and HLA in healthy donors. In the PCR, 60 Vbeta and 13 Jbeta primers were used. Some clones are missing from TCRdb's copy, which holds only in-frame ones; the method was immunoSEQ multiplex PCR. The sample comprises 110,000 or so clones, approximately 79% of which are singletons, and roughly 15% rests with the top ten. The sequenced material came from PBMCs. All receptors derive from a man aged 45-65 years in good health and CMV-seropositive.

Of note for this clone: The same CDR3 can be traced to other DNA sequences in this sample. The rearrangement joins TRBV7-9 to TRBJ2-3, with TRBD2 matching 13 bases. The length of the CDR3 is 17 residues. J was trimmed by 3 bases and V by 5 bases; bases with no gene match: 8. CDR1 is SEHNR and CDR2 is FQNEAQ in the germline V gene (reference sequence). The CDR3 sequence is CASSPGLAGARTDTQYF. The CDR3 nucleotides read TGTGCCAGCAGCCCAGGACTAGCGGGGGCCAGAACAGATACGCAGTATTTT.

Of note for this clone: The junction shows a germline mismatch at one end, possibly a read error. The rearrangement links TRBV7-2 to TRBJ1-4; D is unclear. The CDR3 loop spans 14 amino acids. Germline assignment: CDR1 SGHTA and CDR2 FQGNSA. DNA for the CDR3: TGTGCCAGCAGCTTAACCGGGAATAATGCAAAACTGTTTTTT. It yields the protein CASSLTGNNAKLFF.

This rearrangement joins TRBV2 to TRBJ2-7, with 11 nucleotides matching TRBD2. The CDR3 loop spans 16 amino acids. The germline V gene has CDR1 SNHLY and CDR2 FYNNEI. V trimming: 2 bases; J trimming: 7 bases; junction bases outside the gene matches: 10. CDR3 sequence: CASSESELAGVGEQYF. CDR3 nucleotide sequence: TGTGCCAGCAGTGAATCAGAACTAGCGGGAGTGGGAGAGCAGTACTTC.

There are a few counts of this clone. The chain joins TRBV4-1 to TRBJ1-2; TRBD1 is a possible D gene (6 bases). The germline V gene has CDR1 MGHRA and CDR2 YSYEKL. The CDR3 loop spans 15 amino acids. V lost 4 bases, J lost 0 bases, and 12 bases lay in between. DNA for the CDR3: TGCGCCAGCAGCCCGACAGGCCCATCTAACTATGGCTACACCTTC. Protein: CASSPTGPSNYGYTF.

The V call is TRBV9, the J call TRBJ2-5; 8 bases fit TRBD1. The CDR3 has 16 residues. V was pared by 2 bases and J by 4 bases, with 10 bases of the junction left unmatched. Germline CDR1 and CDR2: SGDLS and YYNGEE. The chain's CDR3 is CASSVAGGAVVETQYF. CDR3 in DNA: TGTGCCAGCAGCGTGGCAGGGGGCGCGGTCGTAGAGACCCAGTACTTC.

This clone has only one observation. V is TRBV4-3 and J is TRBJ1-4; D is perhaps TRBD1 (5 bases). The V end lost 2 bases, the J end lost 4 bases, and 11 bases lay between the germline ends. CDR1 is LGHNA, CDR2 YSLEER, per germline. The CDR3 contains 15 residues. CDR3 DNA: TGCGCCAGCAGCCAAAACCCGACAGTTAATGAAAAACTGTTTTTT. It codes for CASSQNPTVNEKLFF.

The chain joins TRBV19 to TRBJ2-5; a weak D match, TRBD2 (6 bases). The J call may be wrong; the DNA end is better matched by TRBJ2-7. Germline V gives CDR1 LNHDA, CDR2 SQIVND (reference sequence). CDR3 length: 13 amino acids. CDR3 nucleotide sequence: TGTGCCAGTAGTAGGGGGGATTCCTACGAGCAGTACTTC. Its protein product is CASSRGDSYEQYF.

In the case of this clone: The same CDR3 arises from other DNA sequences in this sample as well. This chain links TRBV19 with TRBJ2-1; perhaps TRBD2 as D (5 bases). V was pared by 1 base and J by 1 base, with 5 bases between. The CDR3 totals 14 residues. Germline loops: CDR1 LNHDA, CDR2 SQIVND (reference sequence). CDR3: CASSIGTSYNEQFF. CDR3 nucleotide sequence: TGTGCCAGTAGTATAGGGACTTCCTACAATGAGCAGTTCTTC. The full variable domain, completed using reference TRBV19 and TRBJ2-1, is DGGITQSPKYLFRKEGQNVTLSCEQNLNHDAMYWYRQDPGQGLRLIYYSQIVNDFQKGDIAEGYSVSREKKESFPLTVTSAQKNPTAFYLCASSIGTSYNEQFFGPGTRLTVL.

This clone was seen a few times. This chain joins TRBV11-3 and TRBJ1-1; TRBD1 aligns across 7 bases. Germline assignment: CDR1 SGHNT and CDR2 YENEEA. V shed 11 bases, J shed 0 bases, and the junction held 9 bases outside the gene matches. This CDR3 has 14 residues. CDR3 sequence (DNA): TGTGCCTCCGGGACAGCGACTATGAACACTGAAGCTTTCTTT. Its protein product is CASGTATMNTEAFF.

The V and J genes are TRBV19 and TRBJ2-1; D unresolved. Germline assignment: CDR1 LNHDA and CDR2 SQIVND (reference sequence). This CDR3 region has 15 residues. The V gene lost 3 bases and the J gene lost 2 bases, with 11 bases spanning the gap. The CDR3 DNA sequence: TGTGCCAGTAGTATGAACAGCTTAGCCTACAATGAGCAGTTCTTC. It codes for CASSMNSLAYNEQFF. Filled out from reference TRBV19 and TRBJ2-1, the complete variable domain reads DGGITQSPKYLFRKEGQNVTLSCEQNLNHDAMYWYRQDPGQGLRLIYYSQIVNDFQKGDIAEGYSVSREKKESFPLTVTSAQKNPTAFYLCASSMNSLAYNEQFFGPGTRLTVL.

J is TRBJ2-7 and V is TRBV10-3; 10 bases align to TRBD1. The CDR3 extends over 17 amino acids. Germline V gene sequence: CDR1 ENHRY, CDR2 SYGVKD. V shed 5 bases, J shed 0 bases, and the junction held 10 bases outside the gene matches. CDR3 sequence: CAISLSPGQGISYEQYF. For the CDR3, the DNA is TGTGCCATCAGTCTATCTCCGGGACAGGGGATCTCCTACGAGCAGTACTTC.

The sample holds a few counts of this clone. This chain connects TRBV7-9 to TRBJ2-1; TRBD2 might be the D (6 bases). Germline V gene sequence: CDR1 SEHNR, CDR2 FQNEAQ (reference sequence). The CDR3 loop spans 17 amino acids. Trimming stripped 3 bases from V and 8 bases from J, with 23 bases between. In DNA form, the CDR3 reads TGTGCCAGCAGCTTCTCCTATACGCGGGGATTCGGATATGAGCAGTTCTTC. Its protein product is CASSFSYTRGFGYEQFF.

This chain joins TRBV9 and TRBJ2-3; 8 bases map to TRBD1. Germline V CDR1 and CDR2: SGDLS, YYNGEE. CDR3 length: 15 amino acids. Trimming cost V 3 bases and J 4 bases; bases outside gene matches: 7. CDR3 nucleotides: TGTGCCAGCAGCGCCCTGGACAGGGTGGCAGATACGCAGTATTTT. Its translation: CASSALDRVADTQYF.

For this clone: The junction does not match germline at one end; this may be a read error. The chain uses TRBV19 and TRBJ1-6, with D perhaps TRBD1 (6 bases). CDR1 and CDR2 (germline): LNHDA, SQIVND (reference sequence). The CDR3 has 17 amino acids. CDR3 in DNA: TGTGCCAGTAGTCTAAAGGACAGCACCCACTATAATTCACTCCTCCACTTT. Protein: CASSLKDSTHYNSLLHF.

The rearrangement joins TRBV7-7 to TRBJ2-2, with D hard to call. From germline, CDR1 is SSHAT and CDR2 FNYEAQ (reference sequence). The CDR3 has 16 amino acids. The germline V and J ends were trimmed by 0 bases and 0 bases, with 8 bases remaining between them. CDR3 DNA: TGTGCCAGCAGCTTAGCGAGGCGTCCGAACACCGGGGAGCTGTTTTTT. It translates to CASSLARRPNTGELFF.

This clone was seen a single time. The junction shows a germline mismatch at one end, possibly a read error. J is TRBJ1-5 and V is TRBV7-7; TRBD1 matches at 7 bases. Germline V gene data show CDR1 as SSHAT and CDR2 as FNYEAQ (reference sequence). This CDR3 has 15 amino acids. CDR3 region: CASSLALQGDQPQHF. The CDR3 DNA is TGTGCTAGCAGCTTAGCCCTGCAGGGGGACCAGCCCCAGCATTTT.

The chain links TRBV5-1 to TRBJ1-5; 8 bases are a match to TRBD1. V shed 1 base, J shed 6 bases, and the junction held 3 bases outside the gene matches. Germline CDR1 SGHRS, CDR2 YFSETQ. The CDR3 has 14 amino acids. Written as DNA, the CDR3 is TGCGCCAGCAGCTTGACAGGGGGTAGTCAGCCCCAGCATTTT. Translated, it gives CASSLTGGSQPQHF.

This chain links TRBV7-9 with TRBJ2-5; D might be TRBD2 (7 bases). V gave up 2 bases and J gave up 5 bases, with 15 bases separating them. The CDR3 spans 15 residues. CDR1 is SEHNR, CDR2 FQNEAQ, per germline (reference sequence). This CDR3 reads CASSLRTGGGETQYF. The DNA of the CDR3 is TGTGCCAGCAGCTTAAGGACGGGGGGCGGGGAGACCCAGTACTTC.

V gene TRBV5-1 combines with J gene TRBJ1-3; tentative D call: TRBD1 (6 bases). Germline assignment: CDR1 SGHRS and CDR2 YFSETQ. The V gene lost 7 bases and the J gene lost 0 bases, with 14 bases spanning the gap. The CDR3 extends over 15 amino acids. In DNA, the CDR3 is TGCGCCAGCTGTCTGGACAGTGGCTCTGGAAACACCATATATTTT. Its protein is CASCLDSGSGNTIYF.